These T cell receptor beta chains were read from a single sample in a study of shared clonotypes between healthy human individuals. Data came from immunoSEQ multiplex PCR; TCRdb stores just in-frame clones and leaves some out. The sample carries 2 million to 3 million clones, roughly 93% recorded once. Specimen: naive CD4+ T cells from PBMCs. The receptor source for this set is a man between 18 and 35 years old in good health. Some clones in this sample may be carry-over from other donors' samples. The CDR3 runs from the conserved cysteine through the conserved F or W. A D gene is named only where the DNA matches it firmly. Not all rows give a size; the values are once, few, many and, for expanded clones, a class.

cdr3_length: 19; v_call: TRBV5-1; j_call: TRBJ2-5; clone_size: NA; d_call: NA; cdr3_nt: TGCGCCAGCAGCCTGCGTCCCACAGGGATGGCGGGGACAGAAGAGACCCAGTACTTC; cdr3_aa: CASSLRPTGMAGTEETQYF
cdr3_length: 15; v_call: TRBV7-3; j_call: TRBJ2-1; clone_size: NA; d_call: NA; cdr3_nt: TGTGCCAGCAGCTACGACATAGCAGGCTACAATGAGCAGTTCTTC; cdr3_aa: CASSYDIAGYNEQFF
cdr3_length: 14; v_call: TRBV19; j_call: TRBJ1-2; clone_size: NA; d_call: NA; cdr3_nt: TGTGCCAGTAGCGGGGGGCGACTCTACTATGGCTACACCTTC; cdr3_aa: CASSGGRLYYGYTF
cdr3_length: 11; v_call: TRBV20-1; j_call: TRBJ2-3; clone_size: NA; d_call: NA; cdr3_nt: TGCAGTGCCGGCCCAGGGGATACGCAGTATTTT; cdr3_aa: CSAGPGDTQYF
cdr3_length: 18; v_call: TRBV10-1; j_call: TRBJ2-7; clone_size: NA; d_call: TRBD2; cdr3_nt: TGCGCCAGCAGTGGCCGACCTCAGGGAGCGGGAGCCCACTACGAGCAGTACTTC; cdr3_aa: CASSGRPQGAGAHYEQYF
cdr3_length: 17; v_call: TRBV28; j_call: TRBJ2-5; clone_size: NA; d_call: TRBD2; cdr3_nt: TGTGCCAGCAGTTTATGGGCGGGGAGGGGCGCAGGAGAGACCCAGTACTTC; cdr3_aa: CASSLWAGRGAGETQYF
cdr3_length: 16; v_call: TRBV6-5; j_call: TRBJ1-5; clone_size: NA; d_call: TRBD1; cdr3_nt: TGTGCCAGCAGTTACTCTCGGGGACAGGGGCACGGGCCCCAGCATTTT; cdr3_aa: CASSYSRGQGHGPQHF
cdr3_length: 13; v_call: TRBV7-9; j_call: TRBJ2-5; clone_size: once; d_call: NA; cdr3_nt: TGTGCCAGCAGCTTTGAGGGAGTCGAGACCCAGTACTTC; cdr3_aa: CASSFEGVETQYF
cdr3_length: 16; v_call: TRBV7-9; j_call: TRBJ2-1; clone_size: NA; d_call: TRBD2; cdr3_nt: TGTGCCAGCAGCTTAGCGGCTAGCGGGAGCTCGGCTGAGCAGTTCTTC; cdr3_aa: CASSLAASGSSAEQFF
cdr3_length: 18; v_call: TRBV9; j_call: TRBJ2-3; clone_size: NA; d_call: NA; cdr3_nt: TGTGCCAGCAGCGTAGTGTCGGCAGGTGGTCCAAGCACAGATACGCAGTATTTT; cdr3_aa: CASSVVSAGGPSTDTQYF
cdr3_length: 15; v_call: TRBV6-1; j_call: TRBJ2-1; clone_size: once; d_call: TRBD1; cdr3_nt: TGTGCCAGCAGTGAATGGACAGGGGTCTACAATGAGCAGTTCTTC; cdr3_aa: CASSEWTGVYNEQFF
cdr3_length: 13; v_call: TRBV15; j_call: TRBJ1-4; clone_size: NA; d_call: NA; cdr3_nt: TGTGCCACCACAAGAGGGGGTGGTGAAAAACTGTTTTTT; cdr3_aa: CATTRGGGEKLFF
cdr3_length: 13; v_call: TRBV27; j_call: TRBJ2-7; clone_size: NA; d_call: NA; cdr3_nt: TGTGCCAGCCGCCCTCAGGGGTTCAACGAGCAGTACTTC; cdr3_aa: CASRPQGFNEQYF
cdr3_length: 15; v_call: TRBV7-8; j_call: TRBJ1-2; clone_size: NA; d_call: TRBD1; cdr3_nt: TGTGCCAGCAGCTTGGAGGGGGCGCCCGGCTATGGCTACACCTTC; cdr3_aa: CASSLEGAPGYGYTF
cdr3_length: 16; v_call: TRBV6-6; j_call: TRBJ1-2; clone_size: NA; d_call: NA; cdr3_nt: TGTGCCAGCAGAGGAACAGGTGCCCTTACTAACTATGGCTACACCTTC; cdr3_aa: CASRGTGALTNYGYTF
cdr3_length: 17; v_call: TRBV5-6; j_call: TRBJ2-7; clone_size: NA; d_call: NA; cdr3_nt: TGTGCCAGCAGCGCAACCGGGACCCCAGCTTCTTCCTACGAGCAGTACTTC; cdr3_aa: CASSATGTPASSYEQYF
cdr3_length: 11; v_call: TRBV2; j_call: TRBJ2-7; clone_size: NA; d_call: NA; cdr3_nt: TGTGCCAGTCGCCTCACCCCCGAGCAGTACTTC; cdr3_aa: CASRLTPEQYF
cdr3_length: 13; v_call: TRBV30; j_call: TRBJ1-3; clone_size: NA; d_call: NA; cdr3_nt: TGTGCCTCGCTGGAGGGGTCTGGAAACACCATATATTTT; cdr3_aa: CASLEGSGNTIYF
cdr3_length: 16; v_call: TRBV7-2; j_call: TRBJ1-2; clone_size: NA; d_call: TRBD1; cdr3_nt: TGTGCCAGCAGCTTACTAGGACAGGGGTTATGGGAAGGCTACACCTTC; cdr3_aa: CASSLLGQGLWEGYTF
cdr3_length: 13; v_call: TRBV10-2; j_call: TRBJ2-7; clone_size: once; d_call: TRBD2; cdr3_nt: TGCGCCAGCAGGGGGACTAGCTTGTACGAGCAGTACTTC; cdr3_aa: CASRGTSLYEQYF
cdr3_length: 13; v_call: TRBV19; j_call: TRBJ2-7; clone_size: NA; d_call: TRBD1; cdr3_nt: TGTGCCAGTAGCAGGGGACAGGGCTACGAGCAGTACTTC; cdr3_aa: CASSRGQGYEQYF
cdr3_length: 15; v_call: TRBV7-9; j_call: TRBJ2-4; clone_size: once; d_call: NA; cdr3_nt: TGTGCCAGCAGCTTAAGGGGGACAGCCAAAAACATTCAGTACTTC; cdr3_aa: CASSLRGTAKNIQYF
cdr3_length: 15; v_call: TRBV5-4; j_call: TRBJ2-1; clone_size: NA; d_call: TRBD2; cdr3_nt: TGTGCCAGCAGCTTAAATAGCGGGAACCACAATGAGCAGTTCTTC; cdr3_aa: CASSLNSGNHNEQFF
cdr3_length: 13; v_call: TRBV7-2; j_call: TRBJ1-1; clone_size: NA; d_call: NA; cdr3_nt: TGTGCCACCCTTGTGAGAGTGAACACTGAAGCTTTCTTT; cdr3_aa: CATLVRVNTEAFF
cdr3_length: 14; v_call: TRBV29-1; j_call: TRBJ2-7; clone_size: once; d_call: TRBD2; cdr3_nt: TGCAGCGTCTCAGCACTAGCGGGAGTATTGGAGCAGTACTTC; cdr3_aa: CSVSALAGVLEQYF